This T cell receptor beta chain was profiled in a study of control samples from healthy donors and cancer patients. This CDR3 is 13 amino acids long. Trimming took off 2 bases at V and 8 bases at J, with 10 bases between the two ends. CDR1 and CDR2 from the germline V gene are SGHTA and FQGTGA. The repertoire was sequenced with immunoSEQ multiplex PCR; TCRdb's copy has only in-frame clones and lacks some. The top ten hold approximately 7.5% of the sample, which has approximately 140,000 clones, 85% to 90% seen once. The specimen sequenced was PBMCs. This clonotype was sampled from a man aged 45 to 65 with head and neck cancer. This chain uses TRBV7-3 with TRBJ2-4, with D possibly matching TRBD2 (5 bases). The CDR3, as DNA: TGTGCCAGCAGCTTATCGGGATGGGACATTCAGTACTTC. Translating gives CASSLSGWDIQYF.